These 5 T cell receptor beta chains were all obtained from the same sample, sequenced in a study of cytomegalovirus exposure and HLA in healthy donors (dated by TCRdb to about 2017). The library relied on the immunoSEQ multiplex PCR assay. A mixture of 60 forward primers for TCR Vbeta segments and 13 reverse primers for TCR Jbeta segments was used in the multiplex PCR. In its TCRdb copy, this immuneACCESS table keeps in-frame sequences only and misses some clones. Where compared with another copy, unresolved V genes explain less than half of these, and the others have no known cause. The sample contains 250,000 to 300,000 clones, around nine tenths of them found a single time. The biggest ten clones account for less than 2% of the sample. The sequenced sample consisted of PBMCs. These receptors were taken from a girl aged 2 to 10 in good health and CMV-seronegative.

There are a few counts of this clone. The chain uses TRBV30 and TRBJ2-5, with D possibly matching TRBD2 (7 bases). V dropped 0 bases and J dropped 0 bases, with 17 bases sitting between them. This CDR3 is built from 17 residues. The V gene's germline CDR1 is GTSNPN and CDR2 SVGIG (reference sequence). The CDR3 spells CAWSVLGGGEYQETQYF. CDR3 in DNA: TGTGCCTGGAGTGTACTAGGCGGGGGCGAGTACCAAGAGACCCAGTACTTC.

The rearrangement links TRBV10-2 to TRBJ2-7; the match to TRBD2 covers 11 bases. The germline V gene has CDR1 WSHSY and CDR2 SAAADI. The CDR3 is made up of 15 amino acids. V shed 5 bases and J 3 bases; nucleotides not matched to a gene: 6. The CDR3 coding sequence is TGCGCCAGCAGTTCCAATCTAGCGGGGGGCTACGAGCAGTACTTC. Its protein product is CASSSNLAGGYEQYF.

This chain links TRBV5-1 with TRBJ2-5; 7 bases are a match to TRBD1. In germline, CDR1 is SGHRS, CDR2 YFSETQ. The CDR3 covers 14 residues. With V trimmed by 2 bases and J by 2 bases, 3 bases remained unmatched. The CDR3 nucleotides read TGCGCCAGCAGCTTCGGACAGGCACAAGAGACCCAGTACTTC. Encoded protein: CASSFGQAQETQYF. Combining the CDR3 with reference TRBV5-1 and TRBJ2-5 gives the whole variable domain KAGVTQTPRYLIKTRGQQVTLSCSPISGHRSVSWYQQTPGQGLQFLFEYFSETQRNKGNFPGRFSGRQFSNSRSEMNVSTLELGDSALYLCASSFGQAQETQYFGPGTRLLVL.

The gene calls are TRBV5-1 and TRBJ2-1, with D uncertain. This CDR3 contains 12 residues. The V and J ends lost 4 bases and 6 bases respectively, with 8 bases between them. CDR1 SGHRS and CDR2 YFSETQ come from the germline V gene. The DNA of the CDR3 is TGCGCCAGCAGCCCGAGATCCAATGAGCAGTTCTTC. Amino acid sequence: CASSPRSNEQFF. The full variable domain, completed using reference TRBV5-1 and TRBJ2-1, is KAGVTQTPRYLIKTRGQQVTLSCSPISGHRSVSWYQQTPGQGLQFLFEYFSETQRNKGNFPGRFSGRQFSNSRSEMNVSTLELGDSALYLCASSPRSNEQFFGPGTRLTVL.

The genes are TRBV10-3 and TRBJ2-7; 8 bases fit TRBD1. The CDR3 spans 15 residues. V shed 4 bases, J shed 4 bases, and the junction held 9 bases outside the gene matches. Germline CDR1 and CDR2: ENHRY and SYGVKD. CDR3 in amino acids: CAISGAAGGRYEQYF. CDR3 nucleotides: TGTGCCATCAGTGGTGCGGCAGGGGGCAGGTACGAGCAGTACTTC.